The sequence of this T cell receptor (beta chain) was determined in a study of T cells in Graves' hyperthyroidism and ophthalmopathy. Overall study results and limits: Blood also showed most of the thyroid clonotypes that were expanded above 0.001.

When ophthalmopathy did not progress within 18 months, Graves' hyperthyroidism was considered stable. This clonotype was seen at least ten times. Antigen unknown. Amplification of TCR beta CDR3 regions used RNA as the template. First-round RT-PCR targeting the TCR CDR3 was performed with the HTBI primer set. One entry per CDR3 protein results from TCRdb running MiXCR on the multiplex PCR reads. The sample holds about 400,000 distinct CDR3 sequences, 14% to 15% seen once. The clonotype was recovered from a woman aged 30 to 39 with Graves' hyperthyroidism. The sequencing input was blood.

CDR3 DNA sequence: TGTGCCAGCAGCGGAAGACAGGGGCGGTCCGGGGAGCTGTTTTTT. It encodes CASSGRQGRSGELFF. V and J are TRBV11-2 and TRBJ2-2; TRBD1 agrees at 8 bases. CDR1 SGHAT and CDR2 FQNNGV come from the germline V gene. V dropped 5 bases and J dropped 6; count of bases not matched to a gene: 8. This CDR3 is built from 15 residues.